This T cell receptor beta chain was retrieved from a study of T cell responses to AZD1222 COVID-19 vaccine. Study-wide background: Timing groups of about 4 and about 12 weeks for second doses were pooled.

This clone turned up a few times. The V segment lost 5 bases and the J segment 4 bases; nucleotides outside the gene matches: 4. The CDR3 has 16 amino acids. Germline assignment: CDR1 SGHTA and CDR2 FQGNSA. Libraries were prepared by immunoSEQ multiplex PCR; TCRdb keeps only in-frame clonotypes and omits some of them. This table has more than 130,000 clones, over 75% appearing once. This clonotype originated in an adult in good health. This sample comprised peripheral blood, obtained on day 0 of AZD1222 vaccination. The chain is built from TRBV7-2 and TRBJ2-3, with 15 bases matching TRBD2. The CDR3 reads CASSPGTSGRSDTQYF. CDR3 nucleotide sequence: TGTGCCAGCAGCCCCGGGACTAGCGGGAGGTCAGATACGCAGTATTTT.